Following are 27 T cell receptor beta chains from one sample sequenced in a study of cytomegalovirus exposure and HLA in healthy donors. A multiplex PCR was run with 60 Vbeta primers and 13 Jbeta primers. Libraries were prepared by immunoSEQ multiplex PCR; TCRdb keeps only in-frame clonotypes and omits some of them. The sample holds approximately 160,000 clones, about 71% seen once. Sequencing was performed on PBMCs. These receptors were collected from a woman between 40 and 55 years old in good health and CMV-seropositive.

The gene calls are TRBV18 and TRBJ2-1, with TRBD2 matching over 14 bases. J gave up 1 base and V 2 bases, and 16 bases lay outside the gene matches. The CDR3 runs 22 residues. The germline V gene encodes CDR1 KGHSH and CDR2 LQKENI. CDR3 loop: CASSPRSQGLAGARLSYNEQFF. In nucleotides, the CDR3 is TGTGCCAGCTCACCAAGAAGTCAGGGACTAGCGGGAGCAAGATTATCCTACAATGAGCAGTTCTTC. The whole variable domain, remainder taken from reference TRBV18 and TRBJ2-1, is NAGVMQNPRHLVRRRGQEARLRCSPMKGHSHVYWYRQLPEEGLKFMVYLQKENIIDESGMPKERFSAEFPKEGPSILRIQQVVRGDSAAYFCASSPRSQGLAGARLSYNEQFFGPGTRLTVL.

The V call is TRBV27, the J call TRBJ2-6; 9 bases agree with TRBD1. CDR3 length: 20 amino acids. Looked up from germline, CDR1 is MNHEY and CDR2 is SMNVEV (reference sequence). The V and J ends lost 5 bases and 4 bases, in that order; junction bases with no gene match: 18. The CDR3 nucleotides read TGTGCCAGCAGTCACCTAACACTCGGGACAGGGTTTAAAGGGGCCAACGTCCTGACTTTC. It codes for CASSHLTLGTGFKGANVLTF. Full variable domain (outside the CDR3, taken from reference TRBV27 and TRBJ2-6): EAQVTQNPRYLITVTGKKLTVTCSQNMNHEYMSWYRQDPGLGLRQIYYSMNVEVTDKGDVPEGYKVSRKEKRNFPLILESPSPNQTSLYFCASSHLTLGTGFKGANVLTFGAGSRLTVL.

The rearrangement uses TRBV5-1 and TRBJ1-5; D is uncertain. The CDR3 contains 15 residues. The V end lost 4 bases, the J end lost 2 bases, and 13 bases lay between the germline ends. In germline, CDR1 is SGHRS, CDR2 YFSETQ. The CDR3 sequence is CASSPGPRGNQPQHF. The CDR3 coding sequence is TGCGCCAGCAGCCCTGGCCCCCGGGGCAATCAGCCCCAGCATTTT.

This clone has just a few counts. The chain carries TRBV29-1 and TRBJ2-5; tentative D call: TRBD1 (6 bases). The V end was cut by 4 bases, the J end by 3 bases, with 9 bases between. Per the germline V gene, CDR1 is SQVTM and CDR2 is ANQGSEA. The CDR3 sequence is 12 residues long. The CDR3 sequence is CSVGGGEETQYF. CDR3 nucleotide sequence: TGCAGCGTTGGTGGGGGCGAAGAGACCCAGTACTTC.

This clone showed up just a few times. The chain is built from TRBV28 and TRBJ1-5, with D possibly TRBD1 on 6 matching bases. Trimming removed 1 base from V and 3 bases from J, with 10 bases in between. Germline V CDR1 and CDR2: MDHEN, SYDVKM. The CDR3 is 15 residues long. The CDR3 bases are TGTGCCAGCAGTTTATATTCAGGGGACAATCAGCCCCAGCATTTT. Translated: CASSLYSGDNQPQHF. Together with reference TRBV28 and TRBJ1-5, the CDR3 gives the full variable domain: DVKVTQSSRYLVKRTGEKVFLECVQDMDHENMFWYRQDPGLGLRLIYFSYDVKMKEKGDIPEGYSVSREKKERFSLILESASTNQTSMYLCASSLYSGDNQPQHFGDGTRLSIL.

CDR3 sequence (DNA): TGCGCCAGCAGCCAAGATAACTCGGGGTCAATATATTTT. Translated, it gives CASSQDNSGSIYF. The chain combines TRBV4-1 with TRBJ1-3; no clear D. The CDR3 has 13 residues. In germline, CDR1 is MGHRA, CDR2 YSYEKL. Trimming took 0 bases from V and 13 from J, leaving 13 bases between them.

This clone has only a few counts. The DNA of the CDR3 is TGTGCCAGCAGTTTAGGACAACCCTATGGCTACACCTTC. Its protein product is CASSLGQPYGYTF. The gene calls are TRBV28 and TRBJ1-2; tentatively, D is TRBD1 (5 bases). Trimming stripped 2 bases from V and 4 bases from J, with 8 bases between. The CDR3 length is 13 residues. Germline V gives CDR1 MDHEN, CDR2 SYDVKM.

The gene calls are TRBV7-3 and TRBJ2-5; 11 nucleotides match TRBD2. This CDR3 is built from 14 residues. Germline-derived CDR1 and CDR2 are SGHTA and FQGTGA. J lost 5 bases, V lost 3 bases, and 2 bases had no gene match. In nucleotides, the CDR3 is TGTGCCAGCAGCTTTAGCGGGGGGGAGGAGACCCAGTACTTC. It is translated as CASSFSGGEETQYF. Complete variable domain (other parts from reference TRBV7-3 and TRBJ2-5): GAGVSQTPSNKVTEKGKYVELRCDPISGHTALYWYRQSLGQGPEFLIYFQGTGAADDSGLPNDRFFAVRPEGSVSTLKIQRTERGDSAVYLCASSFSGGEETQYFGPGTRLLVL.

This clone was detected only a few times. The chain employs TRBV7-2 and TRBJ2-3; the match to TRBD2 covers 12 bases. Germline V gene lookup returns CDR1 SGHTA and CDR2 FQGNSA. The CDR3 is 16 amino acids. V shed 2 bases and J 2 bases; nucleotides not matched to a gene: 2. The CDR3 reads CASSLRLAGDTDTQYF. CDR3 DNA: TGTGCCAGCAGCTTAAGACTAGCGGGGGACACAGATACGCAGTATTTT.

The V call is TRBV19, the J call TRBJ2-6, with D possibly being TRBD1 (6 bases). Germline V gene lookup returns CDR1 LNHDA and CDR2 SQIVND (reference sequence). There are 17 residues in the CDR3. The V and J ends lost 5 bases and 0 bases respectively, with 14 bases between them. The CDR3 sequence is CASSLDSYHSGANVLTF. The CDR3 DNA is TGTGCCAGTAGTTTGGACAGTTACCACTCTGGGGCCAACGTCCTGACTTTC.

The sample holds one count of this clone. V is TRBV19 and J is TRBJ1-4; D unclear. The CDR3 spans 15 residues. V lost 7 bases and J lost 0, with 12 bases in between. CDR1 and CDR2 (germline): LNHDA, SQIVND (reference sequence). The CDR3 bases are TGTGCCAGTACCGGGGTGTACGCAACTAATGAAAAACTGTTTTTT. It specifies CASTGVYATNEKLFF.

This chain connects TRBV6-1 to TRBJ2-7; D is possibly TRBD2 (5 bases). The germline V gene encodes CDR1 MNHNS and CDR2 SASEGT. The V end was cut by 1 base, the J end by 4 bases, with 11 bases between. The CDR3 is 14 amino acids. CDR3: CASSEVSGVYEQYF. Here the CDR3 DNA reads TGTGCCAGCAGTGAAGTGAGCGGAGTTTACGAGCAGTACTTC.

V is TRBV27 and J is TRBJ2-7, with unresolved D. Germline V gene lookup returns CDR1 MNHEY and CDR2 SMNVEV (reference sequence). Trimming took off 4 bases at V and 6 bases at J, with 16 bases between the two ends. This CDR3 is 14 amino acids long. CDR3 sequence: CASSYQSQALEQYF. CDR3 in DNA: TGTGCCAGCAGTTACCAGTCCCAAGCGCTCGAGCAGTACTTC.

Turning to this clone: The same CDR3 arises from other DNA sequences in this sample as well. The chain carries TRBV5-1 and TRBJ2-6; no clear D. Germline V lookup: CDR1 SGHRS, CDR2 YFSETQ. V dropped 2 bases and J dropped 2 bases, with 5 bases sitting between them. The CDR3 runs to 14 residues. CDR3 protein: CASSLTTGANVLTF. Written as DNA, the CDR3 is TGCGCCAGCAGCTTAACAACTGGGGCCAACGTCCTGACTTTC. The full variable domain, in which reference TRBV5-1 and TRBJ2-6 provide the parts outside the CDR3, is KAGVTQTPRYLIKTRGQQVTLSCSPISGHRSVSWYQQTPGQGLQFLFEYFSETQRNKGNFPGRFSGRQFSNSRSEMNVSTLELGDSALYLCASSLTTGANVLTFGAGSRLTVL.

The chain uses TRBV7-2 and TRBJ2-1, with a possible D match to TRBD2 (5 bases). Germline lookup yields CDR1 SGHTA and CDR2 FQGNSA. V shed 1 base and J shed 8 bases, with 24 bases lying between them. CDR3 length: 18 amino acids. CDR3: CASSLDSGTRGVYHEQFF. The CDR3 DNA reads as TGTGCCAGCAGCTTAGACTCAGGAACTAGAGGTGTTTACCATGAGCAGTTCTTC. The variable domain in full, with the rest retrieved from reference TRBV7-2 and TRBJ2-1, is GAGVSQSPSNKVTEKGKDVELRCDPISGHTALYWYRQSLGQGLEFLIYFQGNSAPDKSGLPSDRFSAERTGGSVSTLTIQRTQQEDSAVYLCASSLDSGTRGVYHEQFFGPGTRLTVL.

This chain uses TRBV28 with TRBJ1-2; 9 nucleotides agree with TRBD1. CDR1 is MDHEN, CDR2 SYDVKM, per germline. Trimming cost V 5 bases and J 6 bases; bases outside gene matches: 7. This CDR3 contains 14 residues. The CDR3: CASSVDRGSDGYTF. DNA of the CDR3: TGTGCCAGCAGTGTGGACAGGGGAAGCGATGGCTACACCTTC.

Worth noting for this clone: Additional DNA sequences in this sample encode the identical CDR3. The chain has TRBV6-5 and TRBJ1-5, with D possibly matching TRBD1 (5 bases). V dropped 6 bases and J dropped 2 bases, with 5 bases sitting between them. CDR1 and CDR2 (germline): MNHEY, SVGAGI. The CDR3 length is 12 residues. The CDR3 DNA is TGTGCCAGCAGACAGGGCAATCAGCCCCAGCATTTT. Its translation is CASRQGNQPQHF.

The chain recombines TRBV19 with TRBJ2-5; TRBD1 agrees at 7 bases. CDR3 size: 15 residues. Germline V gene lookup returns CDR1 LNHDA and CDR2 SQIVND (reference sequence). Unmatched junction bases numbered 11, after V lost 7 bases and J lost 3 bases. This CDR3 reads CASTPSSGTEETQYF. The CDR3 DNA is TGTGCCAGTACCCCATCCTCCGGGACAGAAGAGACCCAGTACTTC.

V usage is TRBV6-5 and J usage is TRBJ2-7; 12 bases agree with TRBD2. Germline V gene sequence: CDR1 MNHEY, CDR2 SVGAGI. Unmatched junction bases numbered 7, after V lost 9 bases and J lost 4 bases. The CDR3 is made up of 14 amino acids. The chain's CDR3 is CASKPSGREYEQYF. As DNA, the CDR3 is TGTGCCAGTAAACCTAGCGGGAGGGAGTACGAGCAGTACTTC.

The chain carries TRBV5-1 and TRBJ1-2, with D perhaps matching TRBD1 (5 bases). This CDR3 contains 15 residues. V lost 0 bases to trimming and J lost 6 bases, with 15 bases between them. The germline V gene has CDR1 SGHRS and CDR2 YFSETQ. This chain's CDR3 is CASSLGQGTVNGYTF. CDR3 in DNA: TGCGCCAGCAGCTTGGGGCAGGGAACGGTTAATGGCTACACCTTC.

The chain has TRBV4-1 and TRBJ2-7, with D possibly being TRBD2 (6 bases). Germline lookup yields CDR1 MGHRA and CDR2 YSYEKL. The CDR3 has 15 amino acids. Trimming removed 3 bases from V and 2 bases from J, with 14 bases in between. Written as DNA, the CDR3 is TGCGCCAGCAGCCAGCTCCGGGACTCAGCCTACGAGCAGTACTTC. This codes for CASSQLRDSAYEQYF.

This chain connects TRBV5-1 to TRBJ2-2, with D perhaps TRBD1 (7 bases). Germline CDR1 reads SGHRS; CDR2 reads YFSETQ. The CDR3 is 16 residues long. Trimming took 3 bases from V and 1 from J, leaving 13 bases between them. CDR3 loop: CASSSGGTLNTGELFF. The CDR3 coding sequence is TGCGCCAGCAGCTCAGGGGGGACCCTGAACACCGGGGAGCTGTTTTTT. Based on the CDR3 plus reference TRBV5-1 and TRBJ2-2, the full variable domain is KAGVTQTPRYLIKTRGQQVTLSCSPISGHRSVSWYQQTPGQGLQFLFEYFSETQRNKGNFPGRFSGRQFSNSRSEMNVSTLELGDSALYLCASSSGGTLNTGELFFGEGSRLTVL.

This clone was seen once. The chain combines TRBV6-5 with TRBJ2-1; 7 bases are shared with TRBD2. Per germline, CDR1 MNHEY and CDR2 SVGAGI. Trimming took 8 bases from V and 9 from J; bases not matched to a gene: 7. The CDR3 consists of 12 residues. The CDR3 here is CASSEGRVEQFF. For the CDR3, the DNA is TGTGCCAGCTCCGAAGGGAGGGTTGAGCAGTTCTTC.

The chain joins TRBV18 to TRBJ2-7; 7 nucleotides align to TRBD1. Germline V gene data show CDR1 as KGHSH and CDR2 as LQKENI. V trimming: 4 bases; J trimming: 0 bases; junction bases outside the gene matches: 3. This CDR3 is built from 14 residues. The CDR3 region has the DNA TGTGCCAGCTCACAAGGACAGGTCTCCTACGAGCAGTACTTC. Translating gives CASSQGQVSYEQYF.

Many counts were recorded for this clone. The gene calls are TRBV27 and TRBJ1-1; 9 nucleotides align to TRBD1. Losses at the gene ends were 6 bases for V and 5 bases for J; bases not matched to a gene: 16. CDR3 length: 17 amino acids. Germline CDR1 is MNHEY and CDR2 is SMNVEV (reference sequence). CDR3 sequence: CASSSGQGNGIGTEAFF. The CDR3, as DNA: TGTGCCAGCAGCTCGGGACAGGGAAATGGGATAGGGACTGAAGCTTTCTTT.

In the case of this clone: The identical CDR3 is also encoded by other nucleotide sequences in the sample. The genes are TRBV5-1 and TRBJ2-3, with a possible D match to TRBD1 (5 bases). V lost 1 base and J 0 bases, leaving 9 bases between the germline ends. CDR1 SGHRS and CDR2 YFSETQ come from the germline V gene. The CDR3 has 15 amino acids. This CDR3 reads CASSLQGLSTDTQYF. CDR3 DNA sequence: TGCGCCAGCAGCTTGCAGGGTTTGAGCACAGATACGCAGTATTTT.

CDR3: CASSPRQATSGNTIYF. The CDR3 bases are TGTGCCAGCTCGCCCCGACAGGCCACCTCTGGAAACACCATATATTTT. J is TRBJ1-3 and V is TRBV18; TRBD1 might be the D (6 bases). The CDR3 is 16 residues long. Germline CDR1 and CDR2: KGHSH and LQKENI. Trimming pared 6 bases from V and 0 bases from J, leaving 15 bases between.